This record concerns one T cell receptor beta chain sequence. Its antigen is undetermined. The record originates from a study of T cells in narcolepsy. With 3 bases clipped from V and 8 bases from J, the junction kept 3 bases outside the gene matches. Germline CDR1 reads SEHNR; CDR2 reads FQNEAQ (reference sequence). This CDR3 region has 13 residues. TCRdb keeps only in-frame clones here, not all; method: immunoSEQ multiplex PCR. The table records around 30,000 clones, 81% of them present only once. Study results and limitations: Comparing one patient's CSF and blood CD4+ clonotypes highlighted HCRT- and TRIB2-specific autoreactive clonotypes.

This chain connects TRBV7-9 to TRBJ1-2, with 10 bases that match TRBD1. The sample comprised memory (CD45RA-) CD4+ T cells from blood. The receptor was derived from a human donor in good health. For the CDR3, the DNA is TGTGCCAGCAGCTTCGGGACAGGGGACGGCTACACCTTC. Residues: CASSFGTGDGYTF.